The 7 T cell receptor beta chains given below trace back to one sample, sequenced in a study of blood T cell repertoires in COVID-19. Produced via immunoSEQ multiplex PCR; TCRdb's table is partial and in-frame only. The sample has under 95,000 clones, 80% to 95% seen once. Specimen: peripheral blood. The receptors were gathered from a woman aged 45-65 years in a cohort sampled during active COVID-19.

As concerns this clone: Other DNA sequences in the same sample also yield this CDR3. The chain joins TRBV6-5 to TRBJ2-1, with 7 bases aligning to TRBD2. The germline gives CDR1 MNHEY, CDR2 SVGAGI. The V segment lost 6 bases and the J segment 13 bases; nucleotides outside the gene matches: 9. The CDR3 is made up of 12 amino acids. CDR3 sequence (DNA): TGTGCCAGCAGGGTAGCGGGCCCTCATCAGTTCTTC. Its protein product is CASRVAGPHQFF.

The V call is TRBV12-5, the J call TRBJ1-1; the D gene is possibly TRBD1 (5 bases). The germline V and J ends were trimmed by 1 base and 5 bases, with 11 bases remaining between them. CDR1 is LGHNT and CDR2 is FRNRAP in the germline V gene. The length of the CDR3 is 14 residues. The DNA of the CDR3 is TGTGCTAGTGGTTTGGGGGGCCCTGAAACTGAAGCTTTCTTT. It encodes CASGLGGPETEAFF.

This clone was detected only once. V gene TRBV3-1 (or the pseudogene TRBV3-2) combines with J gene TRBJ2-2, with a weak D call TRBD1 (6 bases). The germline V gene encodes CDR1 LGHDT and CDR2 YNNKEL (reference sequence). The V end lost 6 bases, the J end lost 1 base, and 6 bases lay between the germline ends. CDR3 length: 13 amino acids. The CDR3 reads CASRQGNTGELFF. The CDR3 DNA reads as TGTGCCAGCAGACAGGGGAACACCGGGGAGCTGTTTTTT.

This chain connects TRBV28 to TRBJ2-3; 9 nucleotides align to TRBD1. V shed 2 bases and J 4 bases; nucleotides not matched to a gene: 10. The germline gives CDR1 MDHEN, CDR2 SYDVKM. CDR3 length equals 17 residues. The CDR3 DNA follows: TGTGCCAGCAGTTTACGGGTACAGGGGGCGCGTCCAGATACGCAGTATTTT. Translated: CASSLRVQGARPDTQYF. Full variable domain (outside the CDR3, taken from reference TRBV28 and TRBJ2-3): DVKVTQSSRYLVKRTGEKVFLECVQDMDHENMFWYRQDPGLGLRLIYFSYDVKMKEKGDIPEGYSVSREKKERFSLILESASTNQTSMYLCASSLRVQGARPDTQYFGPGTRLTVL.

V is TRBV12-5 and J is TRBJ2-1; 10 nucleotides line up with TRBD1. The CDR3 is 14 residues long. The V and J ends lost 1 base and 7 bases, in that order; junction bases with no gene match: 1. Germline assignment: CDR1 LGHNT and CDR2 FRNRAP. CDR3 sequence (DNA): TGTGCTAGTGGTTTGGGACAGGGGGCTAATGAGCAGTTCTTC. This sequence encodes CASGLGQGANEQFF.

DNA for the CDR3: TGCGCCAGCAGCTTGGCCTCCCCAGGGCAACAGGAAAAACTGTTTTTT. Translation: CASSLASPGQQEKLFF. The chain combines TRBV5-1 with TRBJ1-4; weak D call: TRBD1 (5 bases). Germline V lookup: CDR1 SGHRS, CDR2 YFSETQ. The length of the CDR3 is 16 residues. The ends were cut back, 0 bases at V and 8 bases at J, with 17 bases in the middle.

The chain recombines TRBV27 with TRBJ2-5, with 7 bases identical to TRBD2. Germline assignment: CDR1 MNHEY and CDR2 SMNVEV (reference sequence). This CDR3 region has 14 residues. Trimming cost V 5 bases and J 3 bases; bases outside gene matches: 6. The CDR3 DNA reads TGTGCCAGCAGTCCCTGGGGAGGGGAAGAGACCCAGTACTTC. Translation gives CASSPWGGEETQYF.